This T cell receptor (beta chain) was sequenced in a study of spatial heterogeneity in lung cancer. This clonotype was seen more than once but under ten times. Antigen specificity is unknown. General study findings and limits: It was found that expanded intratumoral alpha and beta TCR counts tracked tumor mutation counts.

Documented time point: sample taken at primary tumor resection. TCRdb recomputed calls from the 5' RACE reads with MiXCR, one row per CDR3 protein. The data contain about 6,300 distinct CDR3 sequences, about 1.5% of them singletons. Germline trimming cut 5 bases from V and 6 bases from J; bases unmatched to any gene: 6. CDR1 is SGHTA, CDR2 FQGNSA, per germline. The CDR3 runs 14 residues. This rearrangement joins TRBV7-2 to TRBJ2-1; 8 bases match TRBD1. This specimen consisted of lung tumor tissue, obtained at surgery. The sequence derives from a male donor with early-stage non-small cell lung cancer. The CDR3, as DNA: TGTGCCAGCAGCCCGGACAGGGCAAGCAATGAGCAGTTCTTC. Protein product: CASSPDRASNEQFF. The full variable domain, in which reference TRBV7-2 and TRBJ2-1 provide the parts outside the CDR3, is GAGVSQSPSNKVTEKGKDVELRCDPISGHTALYWYRQSLGQGLEFLIYFQGNSAPDKSGLPSDRFSAERTGGSVSTLTIQRTQQEDSAVYLCASSPDRASNEQFFGPGTRLTVL.